This T cell receptor beta chain emerged from a study of T cells in women clearing cervical HPV infection. Study at large: Case blood drawn at lesion detection; control blood after infection cleared. Cases' blood sampling followed lesion detection by median roughly five months (90 to 200).

V was clipped by 6 bases and J by 6 bases, with 15 bases between them. This CDR3 is built from 15 residues. Germline CDR1 is SNHLY and CDR2 is FYNNEI. Regarding this clone: The read comes to an end 3 residues before the CDR3 does, leaving the germline J gene to fill in the end.

Sequenced by immunoSEQ multiplex PCR; TCRdb stores in-frame clones only, minus some. The clone table shows about 26,000 clones, with the ten largest holding less than 4%. Sequencing was carried out using blood buffy coat. V gene TRBV2 combines with J gene TRBJ1-6; tentative D call: TRBD1 (5 bases). This clonotype originated in a woman aged 18-70 years with a cervical HPV16 infection that either progressed to CIN3+ or cleared (not recorded which). The sequenced CDR3 bases are TGTGCCAGCAGCTACGAACCAGGGTCTAATTCACCC. Translating gives CASSYEPGSNSP. The whole CDR3 is CASSYEPGSNSPLHF. The full variable domain, rest sourced from reference TRBV2 and TRBJ1-6, is EPEVTQTPSHQVTQMGQEVILRCVPISNHLYFYWYRQILGQKVEFLVSFYNNEISEKSEIFDDQFSVERPDGSNFTLKIRSTKLEDSAMYFCASSYEPGSNSPLHFGNGTRLTVT.